This T cell receptor (beta chain) was sequenced for a study of early T cells in non-severe SARS-CoV-2 infection. About the study: Sequencing of unsorted whole blood was done on bulk RNA, leaving chains unpaired. Study-level points and caveats: Private and CD4 specificities were missed by VDJdb matching, skewed to anti-spike CD8.

Germline loops: CDR1 DFQATT, CDR2 SNEGSKA (reference sequence). J was trimmed by 3 bases and V by 5 bases; bases with no gene match: 9. This CDR3 is built from 14 residues. A word on this clonotype: The target antigen is unknown.

cDNA molecules, individually, were tagged with unique molecular identifiers. TCRdb reprocessed the 5' RACE reads via MiXCR and lists one record per CDR3 protein. The sample contains around 76,000 distinct CDR3 sequences, about 11% of which appear only once. The sample consisted of whole blood. The chain joins TRBV20-1 to TRBJ2-7; 8 bases line up with TRBD2. The TCR comes from an adult who was a healthcare worker with PCR-confirmed SARS-CoV-2 infection or an uninfected control (not recorded which). CDR3 protein: CSAPKTGGSYEQYF. In DNA, the CDR3 is TGCAGTGCTCCAAAAACGGGGGGGAGCTACGAGCAGTACTTC.